The next 4 T cell receptor beta chains were all read from a single sample in a study of blood T cell repertoires in COVID-19. Some clones are missing from TCRdb's copy, which holds only in-frame ones; the method was immunoSEQ multiplex PCR. The table records about 30,000 clones, around 92% of them present only once. Sequencing input: peripheral blood. All receptors come from a man aged 50 to 59 with active COVID-19.

The V call is TRBV3-1 (or the pseudogene TRBV3-2), the J call TRBJ2-3; 9 bases align to TRBD2. This CDR3 region has 16 residues. Germline assignment: CDR1 LGHDT and CDR2 YNNKEL (reference sequence). After removal of 4 bases from V and 2 bases from J, the junction contained 7 bases not matched to a gene. The CDR3 DNA is TGTGCCAGCAGCCCACGGAGCGGGGGGCTCACAGATACGCAGTATTTT. Its translation: CASSPRSGGLTDTQYF.

This chain links TRBV5-1 with TRBJ1-2, with D possibly TRBD1 on 6 matching bases. Germline V gives CDR1 SGHRS, CDR2 YFSETQ. The CDR3 spans 12 residues. Trimming removed 9 bases from V and 4 bases from J, with 13 bases in between. CDR3 residues: CATWDMTYGYTF. CDR3 bases: TGCGCCACTTGGGACATGACCTATGGCTACACCTTC.

J is TRBJ1-6 and V is TRBV2, with D perhaps matching TRBD1 (6 bases). V was cut by 3 bases and J by 8 bases, with 17 bases left in between. Germline CDR1 and CDR2: SNHLY and FYNNEI. The CDR3 has 16 residues. The DNA for the CDR3 is TGTGCCAGCAGTGACCGGGGGGGCCCCTCGTATTCACCCCTCCACTTT. It is translated as CASSDRGGPSYSPLHF.

V and J are TRBV7-2 and TRBJ1-1; TRBD1 agrees at 8 bases. The germline V gene has CDR1 SGHTA and CDR2 FQGNSA. This CDR3 contains 16 residues. Trimming took 6 bases from V and 8 from J; bases not matched to a gene: 17. CDR3 sequence (DNA): TGTGCCAGCAGGGACAGGGCCCGGAGTGTGAGGAAGGAAGCTTTCTTT. Translating gives CASRDRARSVRKEAFF.